One sample yielded the 8 T cell receptor beta chains listed below, sequenced in a study of blood T cell repertoires in COVID-19. The data were produced by immunoSEQ multiplex PCR, yet TCRdb's version contains in-frame clones alone and is incomplete. The sample lists 100,000 to 150,000 clones; roughly nine tenths were seen once. Sequences were obtained from peripheral blood. Receptors originate from a woman in her seventies with COVID-19, enrolled during active disease.

The rearrangement joins TRBV11-2 to TRBJ2-1; 11 nucleotides agree with TRBD2. From germline, CDR1 is SGHAT and CDR2 FQNNGV. The CDR3 has 16 residues. J lost 4 bases, V lost 5 bases, and 7 bases had no gene match. CDR3 sequence: CASSILGLAAYNEQFF. The CDR3 nucleotides are TGTGCCAGCAGCATACTGGGACTAGCGGCTTACAATGAGCAGTTCTTC.

In its sample, this clone was seen a few times. The gene calls are TRBV5-1 and TRBJ2-7; the match to TRBD1 covers 9 bases. This CDR3 has 16 amino acids. The germline V gene has CDR1 SGHRS and CDR2 YFSETQ. J lost 3 bases, V lost 4 bases, and 11 bases had no gene match. Here the CDR3 reads CASSPNSGTGIYEQYF. As DNA, the CDR3 is TGCGCCAGCAGCCCCAATTCCGGGACAGGGATCTACGAGCAGTACTTC.

The V gene is TRBV30, the J gene TRBJ2-2; tentative D call: TRBD1 (6 bases). Trimming took off 2 bases at V and 2 bases at J, with 24 bases between the two ends. Germline-derived CDR1 and CDR2 are GTSNPN and SVGIG (reference sequence). The CDR3 extends over 19 amino acids. CDR3 nucleotides: TGTGCCTGGAGTCCCTTCGCCTTCGGACAGCGGTCCAACACCGGGGAGCTGTTTTTT. It translates to CAWSPFAFGQRSNTGELFF.

The chain carries TRBV5-1 and TRBJ1-1, with a possible D match to TRBD1 (6 bases). The length of the CDR3 is 16 residues. V lost 2 bases and J lost 0, with 14 bases in between. Germline CDR1 and CDR2: SGHRS and YFSETQ. CDR3 nucleotide sequence: TGCGCCAGCAGCTTACTGGACAGCACCATGAACACTGAAGCTTTCTTT. Residues: CASSLLDSTMNTEAFF.

The rearrangement joins TRBV7-3 to TRBJ2-1, with D possibly matching TRBD2 (5 bases). Germline CDR1 and CDR2: SGHTA and FQGTGA. This CDR3 contains 14 residues. V lost 2 bases and J lost 9, with 14 bases in between. The CDR3 bases are TGTGCCAGCAGCTTAGACTGGGATCGGGGTGAGCAGTTCTTC. Its protein is CASSLDWDRGEQFF.

The chain links TRBV5-8 to TRBJ1-5, with D maybe TRBD1 (6 bases). CDR3 length: 14 amino acids. From germline, CDR1 is SGHTS and CDR2 YDEGEE. The V gene lost 4 bases and the J gene lost 1 base, with 9 bases spanning the gap. CDR3 amino acids: CASSRDNSNQPQHF. CDR3 sequence (DNA): TGTGCCAGCAGCAGGGACAACAGCAATCAGCCCCAGCATTTT. Full variable domain (remainder filled in from reference TRBV5-8 and TRBJ1-5): EAGVTQSPTHLIKTRGQQATLRCSPISGHTSVYWYQQALGLGLQFLLWYDEGEERNRGNFPPRFSGRQFPNYSSELNVNALELEDSALYLCASSRDNSNQPQHFGDGTRLSIL.

This clone has a single count. The chain recombines TRBV7-9 with TRBJ1-5; the D gene is possibly TRBD1 (5 bases). From germline, CDR1 is SEHNR and CDR2 FQNEAQ (reference sequence). This CDR3 has 15 residues. V lost 0 bases and J lost 2, with 8 bases in between. CDR3 coding DNA: TGTGCCAGCAGCTTAGCAGGGGCAGGCAATCAGCCCCAGCATTTT. It specifies CASSLAGAGNQPQHF.

The chain uses TRBV28 and TRBJ1-2; D gene unclear. Germline assignment: CDR1 MDHEN and CDR2 SYDVKM. There are 14 residues in the CDR3. Trimming left V 6 bases short and J 6 bases short, with 17 bases between. The CDR3 DNA reads TGTGCCAGCAGGGCGTCTGGCCCTACTAATGGCTACACCTTC. It encodes CASRASGPTNGYTF.